This TCR beta chain was sequenced during a study of blood T cell repertoires in COVID-19. Whole-study context: Samples representing acute and convalescent COVID-19 were sourced from the United States, Italy and Spain.

Original handling: The authors estimated nucleated cell counts from reference gene primer amplification. Generated by immunoSEQ multiplex PCR, the TCRdb table keeps only in-frame clones and is missing some. The V and J calls and clone size are taken from that table; D and trimming were inferred from the DNA. This sample has fewer than 150,000 clones; roughly three quarters occur once, and the top ten carry over 15%. The germline CDR1 and CDR2 sequences are LGHNA and YNFKEQ. Unmatched junction bases numbered 9, after V lost 4 bases and J lost 4 bases. The CDR3 loop spans 15 amino acids. The chain recombines TRBV4-2 with TRBJ2-5; TRBD2 aligns across 7 bases. The material sequenced was peripheral blood. This sequence was found in a man older than 75 with acute or convalescent COVID-19. This chain's CDR3 is CASSLTAGGGETQYF. In nucleotides, the CDR3 is TGTGCCAGCAGCCTAACAGCCGGCGGGGGAGAGACCCAGTACTTC.